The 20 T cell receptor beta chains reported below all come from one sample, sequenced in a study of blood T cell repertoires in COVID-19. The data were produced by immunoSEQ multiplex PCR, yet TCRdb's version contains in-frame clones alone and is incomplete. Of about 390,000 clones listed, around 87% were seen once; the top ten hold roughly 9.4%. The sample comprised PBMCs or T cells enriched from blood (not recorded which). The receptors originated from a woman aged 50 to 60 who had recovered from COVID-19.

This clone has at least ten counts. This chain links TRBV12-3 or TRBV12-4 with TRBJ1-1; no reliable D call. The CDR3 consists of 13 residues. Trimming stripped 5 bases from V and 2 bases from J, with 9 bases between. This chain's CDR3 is CASSQTLNTEAFF. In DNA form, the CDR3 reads TGTGCCAGCAGTCAGACTCTAAACACTGAAGCTTTCTTT.

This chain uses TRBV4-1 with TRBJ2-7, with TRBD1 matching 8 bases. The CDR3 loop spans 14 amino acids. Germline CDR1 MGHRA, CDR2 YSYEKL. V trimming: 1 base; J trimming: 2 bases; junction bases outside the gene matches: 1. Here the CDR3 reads CASSQAGGPYEQYF. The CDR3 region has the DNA TGCGCCAGCAGCCAAGCAGGGGGCCCCTACGAGCAGTACTTC.

In DNA, the CDR3 is TGTGCCAGCAGCCATGACCGGGACAGGGAGGACTATGGCTACACCTTC. Translated: CASSHDRDREDYGYTF. The rearrangement joins TRBV14 to TRBJ1-2, with 9 bases that match TRBD1. This CDR3 spans 16 amino acids. The V gene end was trimmed by 3 bases and the J gene end by 3 bases; junction bases not matched to a gene: 8. Germline CDR1 reads SGHDN; CDR2 reads FVKESK.

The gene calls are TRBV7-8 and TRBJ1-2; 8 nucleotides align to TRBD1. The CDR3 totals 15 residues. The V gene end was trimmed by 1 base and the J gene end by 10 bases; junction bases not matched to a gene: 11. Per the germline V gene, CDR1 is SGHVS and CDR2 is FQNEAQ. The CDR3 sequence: CASSLGSRTGSLYTF. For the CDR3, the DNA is TGTGCCAGCAGCTTAGGATCAAGGACAGGGTCACTCTACACCTTC.

CDR3 in amino acids: CASSLAMTATEQFF. As DNA, the CDR3 is TGTGCCAGCAGCTTAGCGATGACAGCGACTGAGCAGTTCTTC. The rearrangement uses TRBV7-9 and TRBJ2-1; weak D call: TRBD1 (5 bases). Germline values: CDR1 SEHNR, CDR2 FQNEAQ (reference sequence). Trimming shortened V by 0 bases and J by 9 bases, and 12 bases separated the two germline ends. The CDR3 runs 14 residues.

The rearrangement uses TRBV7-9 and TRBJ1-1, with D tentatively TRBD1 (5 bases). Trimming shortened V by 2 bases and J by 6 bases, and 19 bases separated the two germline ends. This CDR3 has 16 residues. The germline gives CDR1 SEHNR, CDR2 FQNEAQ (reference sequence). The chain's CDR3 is CASSLFQGGPPPEAFF. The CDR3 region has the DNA TGTGCCAGCAGCTTATTTCAGGGCGGTCCTCCCCCTGAAGCTTTCTTT. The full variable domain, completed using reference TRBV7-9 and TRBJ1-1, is DTGVSQNPRHKITKRGQNVTFRCDPISEHNRLYWYRQTLGQGPEFLTYFQNEAQLEKSRLLSDRFSAERPKGSFSTLEIQRTEQGDSAMYLCASSLFQGGPPPEAFFGQGTRLTVV.

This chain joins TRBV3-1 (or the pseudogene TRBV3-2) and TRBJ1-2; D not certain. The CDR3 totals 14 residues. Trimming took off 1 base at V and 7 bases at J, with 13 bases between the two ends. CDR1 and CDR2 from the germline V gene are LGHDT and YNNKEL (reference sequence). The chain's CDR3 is CASSQVSGSGGYTF. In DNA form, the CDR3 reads TGTGCCAGCAGCCAAGTTTCCGGGTCCGGTGGCTACACCTTC.

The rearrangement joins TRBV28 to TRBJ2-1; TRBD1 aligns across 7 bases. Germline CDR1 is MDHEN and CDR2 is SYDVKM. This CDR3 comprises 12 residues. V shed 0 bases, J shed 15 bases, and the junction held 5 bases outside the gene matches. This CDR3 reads CASSLWGQTGFF. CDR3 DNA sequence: TGTGCCAGCAGTTTATGGGGACAGACGGGGTTCTTC.

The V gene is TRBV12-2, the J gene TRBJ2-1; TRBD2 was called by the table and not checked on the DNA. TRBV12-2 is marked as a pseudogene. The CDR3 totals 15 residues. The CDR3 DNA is TGTGCAAGTCGGACCCCTAGGTTACCCTACAATGAGCAGTTCTTC. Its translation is CASRTPRLPYNEQFF.

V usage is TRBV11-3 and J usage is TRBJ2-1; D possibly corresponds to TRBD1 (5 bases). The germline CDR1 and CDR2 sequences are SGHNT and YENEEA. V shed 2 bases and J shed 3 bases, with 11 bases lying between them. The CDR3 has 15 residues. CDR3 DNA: TGTGCCAGCAGCTTATTTTGGGGCGGCTACAATGAGCAGTTCTTC. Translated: CASSLFWGGYNEQFF.

CDR3 bases: TGTGCCAGCAGCTTATGGTCCAGGGCTGGGAATGAGCAGTTCTTC. Protein sequence: CASSLWSRAGNEQFF. The V gene is TRBV7-2, the J gene TRBJ2-1, with TRBD1 as a possible D gene (5 bases). Germline V lookup: CDR1 SGHTA, CDR2 FQGNSA. V was cut by 2 bases and J by 7 bases, with 15 bases left in between. The CDR3 has 15 amino acids. The full variable domain, rest sourced from reference TRBV7-2 and TRBJ2-1, is GAGVSQSPSNKVTEKGKDVELRCDPISGHTALYWYRQSLGQGLEFLIYFQGNSAPDKSGLPSDRFSAERTGGSVSTLTIQRTQQEDSAVYLCASSLWSRAGNEQFFGPGTRLTVL.

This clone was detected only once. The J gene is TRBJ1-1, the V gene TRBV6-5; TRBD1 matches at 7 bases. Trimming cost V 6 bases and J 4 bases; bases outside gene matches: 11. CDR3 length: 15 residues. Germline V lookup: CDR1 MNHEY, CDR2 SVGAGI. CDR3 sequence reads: CASRQDRVVSTEAFF. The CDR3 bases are TGTGCCAGCAGACAAGACAGGGTTGTTAGCACTGAAGCTTTCTTT.

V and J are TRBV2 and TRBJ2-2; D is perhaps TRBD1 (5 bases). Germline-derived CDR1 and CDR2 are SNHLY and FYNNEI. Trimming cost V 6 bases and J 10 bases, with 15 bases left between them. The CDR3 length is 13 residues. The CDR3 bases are TGTGCCAGCAGGGCCACAGGTCACTTGGAGCTGTTTTTT. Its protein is CASRATGHLELFF. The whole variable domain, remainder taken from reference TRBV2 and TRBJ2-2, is EPEVTQTPSHQVTQMGQEVILRCVPISNHLYFYWYRQILGQKVEFLVSFYNNEISEKSEIFDDQFSVERPDGSNFTLKIRSTKLEDSAMYFCASRATGHLELFFGEGSRLTVL.

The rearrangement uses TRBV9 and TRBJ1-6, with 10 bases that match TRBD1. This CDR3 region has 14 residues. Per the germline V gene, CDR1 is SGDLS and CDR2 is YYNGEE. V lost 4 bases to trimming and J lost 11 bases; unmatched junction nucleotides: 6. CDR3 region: CASSLTGGDPPLHF. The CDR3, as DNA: TGTGCCAGCAGCTTGACAGGGGGCGATCCACCCCTCCACTTT.

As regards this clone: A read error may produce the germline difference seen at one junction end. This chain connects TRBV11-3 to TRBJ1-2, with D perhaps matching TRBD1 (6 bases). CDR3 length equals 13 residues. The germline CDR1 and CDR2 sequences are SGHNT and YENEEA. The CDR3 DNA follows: TGTGCCAGCAGCCGGGGGGCGGACAGCCCTATCGCCTTC. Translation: CASSRGADSPIAF. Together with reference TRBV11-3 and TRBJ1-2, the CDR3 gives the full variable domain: EAGVVQSPRYKIIEKKQPVAFWCNPISGHNTLYWYLQNLGQGPELLIRYENEEAVDDSQLPKDRFSAERLKGVDSTLKIQPAELGDSAVYLCASSRGADSPIAFGSGTRLTVV.

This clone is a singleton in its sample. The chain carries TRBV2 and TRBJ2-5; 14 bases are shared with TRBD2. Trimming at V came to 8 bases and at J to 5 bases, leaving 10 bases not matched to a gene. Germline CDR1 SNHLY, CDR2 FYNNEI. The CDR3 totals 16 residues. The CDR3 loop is CASGFYGLAGGETQYF. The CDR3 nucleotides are TGTGCCAGCGGGTTCTACGGACTAGCGGGGGGTGAGACCCAGTACTTC. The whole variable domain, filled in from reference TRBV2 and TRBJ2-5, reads EPEVTQTPSHQVTQMGQEVILRCVPISNHLYFYWYRQILGQKVEFLVSFYNNEISEKSEIFDDQFSVERPDGSNFTLKIRSTKLEDSAMYFCASGFYGLAGGETQYFGPGTRLLVL.

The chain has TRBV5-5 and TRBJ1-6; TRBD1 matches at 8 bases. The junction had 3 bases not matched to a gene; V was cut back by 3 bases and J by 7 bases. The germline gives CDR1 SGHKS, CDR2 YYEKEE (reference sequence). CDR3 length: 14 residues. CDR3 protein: CASSSAGGNSPLHF. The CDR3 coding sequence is TGTGCCAGCAGCTCCGCAGGGGGCAATTCACCCCTCCACTTT.

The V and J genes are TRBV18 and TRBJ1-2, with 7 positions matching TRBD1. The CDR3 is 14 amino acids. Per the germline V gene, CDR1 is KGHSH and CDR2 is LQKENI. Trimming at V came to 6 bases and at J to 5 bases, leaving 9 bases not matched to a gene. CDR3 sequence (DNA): TGTGCCAGCTCGCCGACAGGGAATGAATATGGCTACACCTTC. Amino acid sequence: CASSPTGNEYGYTF.

CDR3 DNA sequence: TGTGCCAGCAGCTTTAGTCGCGGCGGTCCCTACGAGCAGTACTTC. As protein: CASSFSRGGPYEQYF. The V call is TRBV7-2, the J call TRBJ2-7; D is unclear. Trimming shortened V by 3 bases and J by 2 bases, and 14 bases separated the two germline ends. Germline V gives CDR1 SGHTA, CDR2 FQGNSA. The CDR3 totals 15 residues.

The CDR3 region has the DNA TGTGCCAGCAGCCTCGGTAACTATGGCTACACCTTC. It yields the protein CASSLGNYGYTF. The genes are TRBV3-1 (or the pseudogene TRBV3-2) and TRBJ1-2, with no clear D. Germline loops: CDR1 LGHDT, CDR2 YNNKEL (reference sequence). The CDR3 sequence is 12 residues long. The V gene lost 4 bases and the J gene lost 1 base, with 4 bases spanning the gap.